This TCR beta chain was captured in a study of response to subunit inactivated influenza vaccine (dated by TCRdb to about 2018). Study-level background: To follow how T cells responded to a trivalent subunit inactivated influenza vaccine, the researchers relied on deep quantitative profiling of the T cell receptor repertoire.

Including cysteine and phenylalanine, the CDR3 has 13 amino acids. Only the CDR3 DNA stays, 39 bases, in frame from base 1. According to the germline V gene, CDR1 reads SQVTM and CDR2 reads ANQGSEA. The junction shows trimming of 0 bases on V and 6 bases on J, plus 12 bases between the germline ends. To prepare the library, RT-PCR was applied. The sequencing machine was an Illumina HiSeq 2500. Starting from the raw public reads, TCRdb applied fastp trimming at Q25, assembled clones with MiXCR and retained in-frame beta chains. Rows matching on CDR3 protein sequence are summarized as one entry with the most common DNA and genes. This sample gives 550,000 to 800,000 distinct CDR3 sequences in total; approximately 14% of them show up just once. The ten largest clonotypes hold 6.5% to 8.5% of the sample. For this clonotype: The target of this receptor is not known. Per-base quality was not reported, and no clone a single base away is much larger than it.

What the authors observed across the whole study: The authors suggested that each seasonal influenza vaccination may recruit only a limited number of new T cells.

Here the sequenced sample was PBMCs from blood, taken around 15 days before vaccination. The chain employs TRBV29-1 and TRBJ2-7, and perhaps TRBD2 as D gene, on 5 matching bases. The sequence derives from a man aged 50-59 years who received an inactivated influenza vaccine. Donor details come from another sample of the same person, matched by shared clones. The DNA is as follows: TGCAGCGTTGAAGATTCGAGGGCGGGCGAGCAGTACTTC. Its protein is CSVEDSRAGEQYF.